Sequencing of this T cell receptor (beta chain) was carried out in a study of T cell repertoires in cytomegalovirus infection (dated by TCRdb to about 2019). Background for the entire study: The HLA type of each donor mattered for the analysis, because public TCR beta signatures pointed to carriage of CMV infection along with the matching HLA type.

These reads were obtained on an Illumina HiSeq 1500. TCRdb's own reprocessing of the public reads used fastp at Q25 and MiXCR and kept productive beta chains. Rows are unified per CDR3 protein, each entry keeping the most common DNA and genes. For this sample the table gives around 260,000 distinct CDR3 sequences, of which roughly 25% were detected only once. Roughly 13% of the sample is in the top ten clones. V is pruned by 6 bases and J by 8 bases, leaving 6 bases of the junction without a gene match. CDR1 MNHEY and CDR2 SMNVEV are derived from the germline V gene (reference sequence). The CDR3 runs 14 residues from the cysteine to the phenylalanine. Of the read, only the CDR3 DNA is kept; its 42 bases are in frame from base 1. The paper as a whole reports these results and caveats: The ex vivo response was dominated by HLA-C-restricted CMV-specific TCR beta clonotypes, which also provided the single most frequent clonotype in two of eight donors. In both this cohort and an independent roughly 350-donor cohort, the cumulative frequency of public TCR beta family members distinguished carriers of CMV infection plus the relevant HLA type.

This clonotype was observed at least ten times. Its antigen remains undetermined. Base-call qualities are not available, and no considerably larger clone is one nucleotide away. The TCR originated in a human donor in good health (CMV status not recorded). Some clones in this sample may be carry-over from other donors' samples. The chain is made from TRBV27 and TRBJ2-2; 10 bases in the junction line up with TRBD2. The sample taken for sequencing was PBMCs. Here is the DNA: TGTGCCAGCAGCTCCGGACTAGCGGCTGGGGAGCTGTTTTTT. Translated, it gives CASSSGLAAGELFF.